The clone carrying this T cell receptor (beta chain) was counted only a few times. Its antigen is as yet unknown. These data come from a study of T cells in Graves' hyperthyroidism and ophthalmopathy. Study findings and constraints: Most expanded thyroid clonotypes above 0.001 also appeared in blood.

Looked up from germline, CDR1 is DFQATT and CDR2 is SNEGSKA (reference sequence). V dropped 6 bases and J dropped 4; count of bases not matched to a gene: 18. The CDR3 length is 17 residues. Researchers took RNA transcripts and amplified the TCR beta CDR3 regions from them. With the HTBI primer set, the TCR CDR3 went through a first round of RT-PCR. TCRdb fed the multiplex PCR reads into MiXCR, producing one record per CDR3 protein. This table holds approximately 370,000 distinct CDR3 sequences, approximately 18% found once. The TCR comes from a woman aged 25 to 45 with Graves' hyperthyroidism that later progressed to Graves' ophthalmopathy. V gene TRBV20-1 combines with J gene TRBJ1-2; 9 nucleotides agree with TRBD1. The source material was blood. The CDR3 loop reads CSARRSGQGRFGYGYTF. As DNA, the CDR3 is TGCAGTGCCAGACGGTCGGGACAGGGACGATTTGGCTATGGCTACACCTTC.